The source of this T cell receptor (beta chain) is a study of cytomegalovirus exposure and HLA in healthy donors. Some clones are missing from TCRdb's copy, which holds only in-frame ones; the method was immunoSEQ multiplex PCR. Among some 160,000 clones listed, more than 85% were seen once. Study-wide results and caveats: The investigators catalogued 180 or so TCR beta chains as cytomegalovirus-associated. In vitro confirmation showed a few CMV-associated chains to be CMV antigen specific.

This clone has a count of ten or more. What it binds is not known. Germline V gene sequence: CDR1 SGHAT, CDR2 FQNNGV. The CDR3 is made up of 13 amino acids. V was trimmed by 2 bases and J by 3 bases, leaving 8 bases between them. The TCR was taken from a young man in good health and CMV-seronegative. Sequenced input: PBMCs. V usage is TRBV11-2 and J usage is TRBJ2-7; D possibly corresponds to TRBD2 (5 bases). This CDR3 is CASSLHGNYEQYF. The CDR3 nucleotides read TGTGCCAGCAGCTTACACGGGAACTACGAGCAGTACTTC.